The clone carrying this T cell receptor beta chain was seen a handful of times. Looked up from germline, CDR1 is MNHEY and CDR2 is SVGAGI. The V end was cut by 6 bases, the J end by 2 bases, with 13 bases between. The CDR3 runs to 14 residues. The data were obtained in a study of blood T cell repertoires in COVID-19. Repertoires were generated with immunoSEQ multiplex PCR, while TCRdb's copy carries only in-frame clones and drops some. The sample contains approximately 77,000 clones, approximately 88% of which appear only once. V gene TRBV6-5 combines with J gene TRBJ1-2; unclear D gene. Sample: peripheral blood. The TCR sequence derives from a woman of 80 years or more with acute or convalescent COVID-19. The DNA of the CDR3 is TGTGCCAGCAGGAAGGACTGGGAGAACTATGGCTACACCTTC. Residues: CASRKDWENYGYTF.